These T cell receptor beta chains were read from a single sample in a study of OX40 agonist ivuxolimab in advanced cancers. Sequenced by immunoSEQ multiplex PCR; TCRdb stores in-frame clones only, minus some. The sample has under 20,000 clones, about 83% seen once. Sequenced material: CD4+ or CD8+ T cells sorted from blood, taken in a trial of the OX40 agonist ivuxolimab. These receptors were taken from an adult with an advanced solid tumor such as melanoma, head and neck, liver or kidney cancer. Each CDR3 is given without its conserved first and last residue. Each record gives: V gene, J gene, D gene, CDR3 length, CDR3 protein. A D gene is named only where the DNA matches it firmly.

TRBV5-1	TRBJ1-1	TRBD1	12	ASSPGTGVAEAF
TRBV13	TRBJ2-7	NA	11	ASSLGALYEQY
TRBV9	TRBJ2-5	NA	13	ASSVAGADQETQY
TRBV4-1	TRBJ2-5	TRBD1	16	ASSRGTGLLLDQETQY
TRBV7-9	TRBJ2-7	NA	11	ASSPRVSGEQY
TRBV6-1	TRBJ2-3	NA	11	ASRMDSADTQY
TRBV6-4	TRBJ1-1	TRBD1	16	ASSALGTGDAEDTEAF
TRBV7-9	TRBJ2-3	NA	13	ASSFSVQMTDTQY
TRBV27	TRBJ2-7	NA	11	ASSLSGFLEQY
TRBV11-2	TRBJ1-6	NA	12	ASSTTGLNSPLH
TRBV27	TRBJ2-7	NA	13	ASSSAGESSYEQY
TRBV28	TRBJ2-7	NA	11	ASSLVRSYEQY
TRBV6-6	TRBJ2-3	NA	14	ASRKKATGPGDTQY
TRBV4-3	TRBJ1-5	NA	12	ASSPSLGNQPQH
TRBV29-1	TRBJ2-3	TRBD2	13	SVSGTSGVPDTQY
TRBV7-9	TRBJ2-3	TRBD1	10	ASSPRTGLKY
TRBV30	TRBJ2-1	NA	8	ACAWNEQF
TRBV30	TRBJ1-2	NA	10	AWFAGLNGYT
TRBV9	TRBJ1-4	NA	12	ASSVEPPGGKLF
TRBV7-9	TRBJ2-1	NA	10	ASSLGTNEQF
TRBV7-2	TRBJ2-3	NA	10	ASSDEADTQY
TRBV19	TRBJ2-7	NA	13	ASSPTTWGAGEQY
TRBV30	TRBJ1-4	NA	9	AREHGEKLF
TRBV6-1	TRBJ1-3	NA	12	ASSEVTNGNTIY
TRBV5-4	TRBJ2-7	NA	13	ASSLGGDGSYEQY
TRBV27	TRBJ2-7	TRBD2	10	ASSLSGGEQY
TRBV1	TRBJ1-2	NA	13	TSSPGTGPNYGYT
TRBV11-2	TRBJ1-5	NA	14	ASSLVFLGCNQPQH
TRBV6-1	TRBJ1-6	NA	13	ASSEAWQENSPLH
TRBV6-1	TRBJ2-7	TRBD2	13	ASSEVGTSVYEQY
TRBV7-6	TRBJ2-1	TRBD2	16	ASSLPIAGGFSYNEQF
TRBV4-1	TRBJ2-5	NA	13	ASSQVGFTRETQY
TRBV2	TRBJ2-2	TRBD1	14	ASCNTGDKNTGELF
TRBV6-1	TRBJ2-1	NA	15	ASSEGLMGGAYNEQF
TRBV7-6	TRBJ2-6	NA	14	ASSRTRDSGANVLT
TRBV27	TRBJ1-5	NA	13	ASSHHGGTNQPQH
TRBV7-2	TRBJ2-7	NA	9	ASSLSYEQY
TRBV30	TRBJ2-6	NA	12	AWSVGSGANVLT
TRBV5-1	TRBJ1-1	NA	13	ASSREVPMNTEAF
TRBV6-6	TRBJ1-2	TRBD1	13	ASSSTQTGNYGYT
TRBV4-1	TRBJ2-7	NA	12	ASSPEWGAYEQY
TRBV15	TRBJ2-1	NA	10	ATSRSGTEQF
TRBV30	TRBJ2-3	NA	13	AWTPGTTSTDTQY
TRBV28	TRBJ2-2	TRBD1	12	ASSSGTVTGELF
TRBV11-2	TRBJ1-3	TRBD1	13	ASSLDLGTGVTIY
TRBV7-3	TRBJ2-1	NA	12	ASSPDALYNEQF
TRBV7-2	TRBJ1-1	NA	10	ASSLWDTEAF
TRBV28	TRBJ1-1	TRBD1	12	ASLRTGVNTEAF
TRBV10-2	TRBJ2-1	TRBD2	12	ASGTSGGLNEQF
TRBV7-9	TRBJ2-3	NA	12	ASSLGLGSDTQY
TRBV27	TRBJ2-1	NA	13	ASSPIADPWDEQF
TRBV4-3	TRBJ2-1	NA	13	ASSQGTGAYNEQF